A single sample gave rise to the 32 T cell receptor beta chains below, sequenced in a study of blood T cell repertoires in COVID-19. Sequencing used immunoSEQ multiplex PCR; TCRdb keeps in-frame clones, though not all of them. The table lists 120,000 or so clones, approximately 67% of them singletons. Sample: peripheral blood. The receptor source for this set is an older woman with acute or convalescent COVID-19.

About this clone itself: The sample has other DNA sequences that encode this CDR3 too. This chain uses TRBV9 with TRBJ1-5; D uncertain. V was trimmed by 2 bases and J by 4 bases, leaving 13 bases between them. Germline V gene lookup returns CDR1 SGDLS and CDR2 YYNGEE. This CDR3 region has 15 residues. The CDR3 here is CASSVAPLLNQPQHF. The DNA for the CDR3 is TGTGCCAGCAGCGTGGCCCCATTGTTGAATCAGCCCCAGCATTTT.

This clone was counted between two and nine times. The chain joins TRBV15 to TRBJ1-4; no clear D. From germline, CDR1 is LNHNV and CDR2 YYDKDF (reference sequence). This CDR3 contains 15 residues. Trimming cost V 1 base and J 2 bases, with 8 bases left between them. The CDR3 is CATSRGVGTNEKLFF. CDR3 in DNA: TGTGCCACCAGCAGAGGGGTCGGGACTAATGAAAAACTGTTTTTT.

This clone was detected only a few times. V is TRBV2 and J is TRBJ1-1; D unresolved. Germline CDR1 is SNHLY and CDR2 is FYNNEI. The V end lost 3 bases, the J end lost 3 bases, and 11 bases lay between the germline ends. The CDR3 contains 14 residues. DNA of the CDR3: TGTGCCAGCAGTGATAAGGGAGGAGACACTGAAGCTTTCTTT. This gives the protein CASSDKGGDTEAFF.

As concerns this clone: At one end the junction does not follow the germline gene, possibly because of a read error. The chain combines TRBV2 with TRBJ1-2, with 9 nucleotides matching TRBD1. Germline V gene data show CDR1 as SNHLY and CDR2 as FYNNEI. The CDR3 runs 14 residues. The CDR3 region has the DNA TGTGCCAGCAGGGAAGGGACAGGGACCTATGGCTACACCTTC. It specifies CASREGTGTYGYTF.

CDR3 nucleotide sequence: TGTGCCAGCAGCACCGATGGAGGGGTGGGTGAGCAGTTCTTC. Amino acid sequence: CASSTDGGVGEQFF. This rearrangement joins TRBV7-8 to TRBJ2-1; tentative D call: TRBD2 (6 bases). This CDR3 region has 14 residues. CDR1 SGHVS and CDR2 FQNEAQ come from the germline V gene. Trimming took 5 bases from V and 9 from J, leaving 17 bases between them.

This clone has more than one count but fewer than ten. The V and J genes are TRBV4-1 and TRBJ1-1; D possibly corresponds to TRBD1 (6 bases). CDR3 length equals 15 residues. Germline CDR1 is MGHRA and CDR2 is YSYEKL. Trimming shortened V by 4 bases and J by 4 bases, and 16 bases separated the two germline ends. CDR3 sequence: CASSPAQGPGTEAFF. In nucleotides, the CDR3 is TGCGCCAGCAGCCCAGCACAGGGTCCTGGCACTGAAGCTTTCTTT.

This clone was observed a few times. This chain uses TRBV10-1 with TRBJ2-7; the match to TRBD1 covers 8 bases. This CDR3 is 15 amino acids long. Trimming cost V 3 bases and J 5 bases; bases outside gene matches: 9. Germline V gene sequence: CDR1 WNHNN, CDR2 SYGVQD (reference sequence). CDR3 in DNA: TGCGCCAGCAGTGAAGAGACCCCAGGGGGCCACGAGCAGTACTTC. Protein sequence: CASSEETPGGHEQYF.

The CDR3: CASSSPANSPNSPLHF. CDR3 sequence (DNA): TGTGCCAGCAGTTCGCCCGCTAACAGCCCGAATTCACCCCTCCACTTT. This rearrangement joins TRBV2 to TRBJ1-6; D is undetermined. There are 16 residues in the CDR3. V lost 5 bases, J lost 7 bases, and 18 bases lay in between. Germline V CDR1 and CDR2: SNHLY, FYNNEI.

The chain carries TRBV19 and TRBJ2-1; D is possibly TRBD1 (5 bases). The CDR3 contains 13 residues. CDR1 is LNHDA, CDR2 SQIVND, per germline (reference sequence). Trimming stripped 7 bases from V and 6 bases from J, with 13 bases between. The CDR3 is CASMKGAGNEQFF. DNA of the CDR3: TGTGCCAGTATGAAAGGGGCCGGCAATGAGCAGTTCTTC.

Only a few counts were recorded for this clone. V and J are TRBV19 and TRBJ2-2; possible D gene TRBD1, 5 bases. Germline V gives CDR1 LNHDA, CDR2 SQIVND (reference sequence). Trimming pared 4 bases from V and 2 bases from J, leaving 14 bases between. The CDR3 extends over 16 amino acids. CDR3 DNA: TGTGCCAGTAGTACACGACAGCCACCCAACACCGGGGAGCTGTTTTTT. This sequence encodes CASSTRQPPNTGELFF.

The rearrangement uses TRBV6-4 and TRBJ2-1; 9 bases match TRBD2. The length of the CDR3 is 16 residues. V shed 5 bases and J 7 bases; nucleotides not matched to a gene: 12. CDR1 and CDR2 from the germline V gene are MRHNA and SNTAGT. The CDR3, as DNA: TGTGCCAGCAGTCCAGCGGGGGGACCGGCTTCTAATGAGCAGTTCTTC. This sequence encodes CASSPAGGPASNEQFF.

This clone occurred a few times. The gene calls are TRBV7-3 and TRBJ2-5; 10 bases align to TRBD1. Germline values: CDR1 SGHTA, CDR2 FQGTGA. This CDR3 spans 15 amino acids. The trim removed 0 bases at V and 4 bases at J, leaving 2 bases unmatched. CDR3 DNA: TGTGCCAGCAGCTTAACACGGGACAGGGGAGAGACCCAGTACTTC. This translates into CASSLTRDRGETQYF.

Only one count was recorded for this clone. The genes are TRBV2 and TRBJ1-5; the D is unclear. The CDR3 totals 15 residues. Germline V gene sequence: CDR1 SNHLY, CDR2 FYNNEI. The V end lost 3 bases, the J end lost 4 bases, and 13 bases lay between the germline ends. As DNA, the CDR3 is TGTGCCAGCAGTGACTTCGAACAGATGAATCAGCCCCAGCATTTT. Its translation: CASSDFEQMNQPQHF.

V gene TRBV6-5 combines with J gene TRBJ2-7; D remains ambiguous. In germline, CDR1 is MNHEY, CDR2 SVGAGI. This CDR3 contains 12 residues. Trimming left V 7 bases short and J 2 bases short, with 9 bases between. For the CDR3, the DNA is TGTGCCAGCACCGAGAGCACCTACGAGCAGTACTTC. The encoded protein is CASTESTYEQYF.

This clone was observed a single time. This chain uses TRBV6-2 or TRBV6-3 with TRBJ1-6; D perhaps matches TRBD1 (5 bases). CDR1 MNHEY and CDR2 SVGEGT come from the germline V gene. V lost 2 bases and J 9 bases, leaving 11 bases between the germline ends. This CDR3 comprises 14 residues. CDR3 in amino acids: CASSYRPGFSPLHF. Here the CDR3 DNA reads TGTGCCAGCAGTTACCGTCCAGGGTTTTCACCCCTCCACTTT.

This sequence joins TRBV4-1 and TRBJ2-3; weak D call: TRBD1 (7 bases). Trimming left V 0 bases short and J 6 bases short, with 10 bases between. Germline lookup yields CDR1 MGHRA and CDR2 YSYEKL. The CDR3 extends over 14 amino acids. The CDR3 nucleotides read TGCGCCAGCAGCCAAGACAGGGGGGCGGATACGCAGTATTTT. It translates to CASSQDRGADTQYF.

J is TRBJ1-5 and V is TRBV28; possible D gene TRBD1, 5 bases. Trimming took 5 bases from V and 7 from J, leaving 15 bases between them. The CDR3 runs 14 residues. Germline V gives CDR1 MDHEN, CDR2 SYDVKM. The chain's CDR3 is CASSVQASKQPQHF. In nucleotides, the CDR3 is TGTGCCAGCAGTGTACAGGCCTCCAAACAGCCCCAGCATTTT.

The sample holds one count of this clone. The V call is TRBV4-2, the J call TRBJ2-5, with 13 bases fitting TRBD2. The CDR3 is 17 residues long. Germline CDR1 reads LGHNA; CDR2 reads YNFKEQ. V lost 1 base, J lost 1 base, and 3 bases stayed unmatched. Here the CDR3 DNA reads TGTGCCAGCAGCCAAGGGACTAGCGGGGGAATCCAAGAGACCCAGTACTTC. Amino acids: CASSQGTSGGIQETQYF.

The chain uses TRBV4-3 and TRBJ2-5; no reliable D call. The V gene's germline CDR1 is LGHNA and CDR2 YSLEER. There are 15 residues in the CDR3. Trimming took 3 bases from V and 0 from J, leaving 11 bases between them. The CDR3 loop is CASSHRVDNQETQYF. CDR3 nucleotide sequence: TGCGCCAGCAGCCACCGGGTGGATAACCAAGAGACCCAGTACTTC.

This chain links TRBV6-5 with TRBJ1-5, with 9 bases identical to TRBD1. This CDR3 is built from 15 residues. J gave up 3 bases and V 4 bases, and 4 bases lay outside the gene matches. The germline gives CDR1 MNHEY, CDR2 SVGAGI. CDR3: CASSWTGADNQPQHF. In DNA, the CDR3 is TGTGCCAGCAGTTGGACAGGGGCCGACAATCAGCCCCAGCATTTT.

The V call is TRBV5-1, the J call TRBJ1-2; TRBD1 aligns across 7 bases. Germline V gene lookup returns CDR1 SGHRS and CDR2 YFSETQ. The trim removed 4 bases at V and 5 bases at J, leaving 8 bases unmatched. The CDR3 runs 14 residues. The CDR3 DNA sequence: TGCGCCAGCAGCCCGGACAGGACCCAATATGGCTACACCTTC. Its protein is CASSPDRTQYGYTF.

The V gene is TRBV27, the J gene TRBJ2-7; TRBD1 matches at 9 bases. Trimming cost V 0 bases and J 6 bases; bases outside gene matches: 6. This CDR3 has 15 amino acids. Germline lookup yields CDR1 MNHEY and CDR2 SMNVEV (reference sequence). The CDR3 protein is CASSLSGTGWSEQYF. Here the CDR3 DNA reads TGTGCCAGCAGTTTATCTGGGACAGGGTGGTCCGAGCAGTACTTC.

The CDR3 protein is CASSLGESTDTQYF. DNA of the CDR3: TGTGCCAGCAGCCTGGGCGAGTCCACAGATACGCAGTATTTT. This chain connects TRBV6-2 or TRBV6-3 to TRBJ2-3; D not resolved. Trimming pared 6 bases from V and 2 bases from J, leaving 12 bases between. The CDR3 totals 14 residues. Germline CDR1 is MNHEY and CDR2 is SVGEGT.

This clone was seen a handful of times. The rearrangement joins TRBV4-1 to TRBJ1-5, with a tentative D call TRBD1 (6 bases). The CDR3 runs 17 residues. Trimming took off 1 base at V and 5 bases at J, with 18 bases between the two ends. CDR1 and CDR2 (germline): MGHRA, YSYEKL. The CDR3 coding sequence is TGCGCCAGCAGCCAAGTATGGACAGAATTATTTGATCAGCCCCAGCATTTT. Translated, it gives CASSQVWTELFDQPQHF.

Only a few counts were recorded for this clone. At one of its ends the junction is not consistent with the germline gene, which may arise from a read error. This CDR3 reads CASSFVSSRANVLTF. CDR3 DNA: TGTGCCAGCAGTTTTGTGTCCTCTAGGGCCAACGTCCTGACTTTC. The chain carries TRBV27 and TRBJ2-6; the D is unclear. The length of the CDR3 is 15 residues. CDR1 and CDR2 (germline): MNHEY, SMNVEV (reference sequence).

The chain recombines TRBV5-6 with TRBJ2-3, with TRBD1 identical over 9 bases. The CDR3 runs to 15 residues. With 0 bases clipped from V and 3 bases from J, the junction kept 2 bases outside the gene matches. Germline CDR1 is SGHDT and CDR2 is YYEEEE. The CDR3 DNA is TGTGCCAGCAGCTTGGAGACAGGGGGAACAGATACGCAGTATTTT. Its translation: CASSLETGGTDTQYF.

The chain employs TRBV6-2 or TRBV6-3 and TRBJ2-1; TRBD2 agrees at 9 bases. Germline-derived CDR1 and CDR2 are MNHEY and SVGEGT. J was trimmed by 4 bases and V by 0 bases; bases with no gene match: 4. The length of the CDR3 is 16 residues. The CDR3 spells CASSYSTLAGYNEQFF. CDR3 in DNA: TGTGCCAGCAGTTACTCGACGCTAGCGGGGTACAATGAGCAGTTCTTC.

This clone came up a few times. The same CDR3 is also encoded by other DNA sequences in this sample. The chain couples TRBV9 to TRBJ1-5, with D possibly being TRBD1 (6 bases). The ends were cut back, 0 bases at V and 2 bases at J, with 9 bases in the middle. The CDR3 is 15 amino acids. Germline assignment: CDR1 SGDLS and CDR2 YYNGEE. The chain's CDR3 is CASSVGTVGNQPQHF. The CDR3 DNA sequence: TGTGCCAGCAGCGTAGGGACAGTTGGCAATCAGCCCCAGCATTTT.

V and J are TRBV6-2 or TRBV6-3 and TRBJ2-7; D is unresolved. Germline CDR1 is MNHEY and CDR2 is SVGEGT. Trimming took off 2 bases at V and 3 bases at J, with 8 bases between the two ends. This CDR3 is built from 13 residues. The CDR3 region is CASSYGQHYEQYF. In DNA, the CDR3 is TGTGCCAGCAGTTACGGGCAGCACTACGAGCAGTACTTC.

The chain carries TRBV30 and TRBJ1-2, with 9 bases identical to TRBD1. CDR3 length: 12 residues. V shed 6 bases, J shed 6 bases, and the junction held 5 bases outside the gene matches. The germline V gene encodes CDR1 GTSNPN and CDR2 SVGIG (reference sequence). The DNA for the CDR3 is TGTGCCTGCAACAGGGGGCTTAATGGCTACACCTTC. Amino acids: CACNRGLNGYTF. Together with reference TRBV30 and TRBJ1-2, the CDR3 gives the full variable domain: SQTIHQWPATLVQPVGSPLSLECTVEGTSNPNLYWYRQAAGRGLQLLFYSVGIGQISSEVPQNLSASRPQDRQFILSSKKLLLSDSGFYLCACNRGLNGYTFGSGTRLTVV.

CDR3 sequence: CATSRGADTGELFF. DNA for the CDR3: TGTGCCACCAGCCGGGGGGCGGACACCGGGGAGCTGTTTTTT. V and J are TRBV2 and TRBJ2-2; D is perhaps TRBD2 (7 bases). Deletions cut 10 bases from V and 3 bases from J, with 15 bases between. The length of the CDR3 is 14 residues. CDR1 is SNHLY, CDR2 FYNNEI, per germline. Full variable domain (outside the CDR3, taken from reference TRBV2 and TRBJ2-2): EPEVTQTPSHQVTQMGQEVILRCVPISNHLYFYWYRQILGQKVEFLVSFYNNEISEKSEIFDDQFSVERPDGSNFTLKIRSTKLEDSAMYFCATSRGADTGELFFGEGSRLTVL.

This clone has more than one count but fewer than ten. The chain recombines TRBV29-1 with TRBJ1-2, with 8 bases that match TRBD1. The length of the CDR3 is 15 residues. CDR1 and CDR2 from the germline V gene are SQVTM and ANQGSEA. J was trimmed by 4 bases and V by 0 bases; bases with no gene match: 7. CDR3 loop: CSVEDQDRDSYGYTF. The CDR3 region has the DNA TGCAGCGTTGAAGATCAGGACAGGGACTCCTATGGCTACACCTTC.